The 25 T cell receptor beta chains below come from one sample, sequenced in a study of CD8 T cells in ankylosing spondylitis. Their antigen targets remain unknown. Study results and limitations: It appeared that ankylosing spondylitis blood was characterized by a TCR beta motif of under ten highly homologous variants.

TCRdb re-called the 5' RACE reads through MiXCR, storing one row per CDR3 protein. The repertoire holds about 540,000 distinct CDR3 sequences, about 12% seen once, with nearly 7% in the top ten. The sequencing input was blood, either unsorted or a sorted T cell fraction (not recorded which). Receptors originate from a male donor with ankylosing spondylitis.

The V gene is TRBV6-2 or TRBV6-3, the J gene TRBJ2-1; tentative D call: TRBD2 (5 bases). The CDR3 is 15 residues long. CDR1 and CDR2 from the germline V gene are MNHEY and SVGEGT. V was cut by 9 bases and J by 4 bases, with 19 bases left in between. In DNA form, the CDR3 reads TGTGCCAGTCGTCCTAGCAGATTGCAATACAATGAGCAGTTCTTC. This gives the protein CASRPSRLQYNEQFF.

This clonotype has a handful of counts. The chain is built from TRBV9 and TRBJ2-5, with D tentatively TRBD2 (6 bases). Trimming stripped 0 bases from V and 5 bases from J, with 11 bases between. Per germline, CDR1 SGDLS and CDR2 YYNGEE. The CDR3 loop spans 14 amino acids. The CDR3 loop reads CASSVGGVGETQYF. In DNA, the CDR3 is TGTGCCAGCAGCGTAGGGGGGGTGGGGGAGACCCAGTACTTC.

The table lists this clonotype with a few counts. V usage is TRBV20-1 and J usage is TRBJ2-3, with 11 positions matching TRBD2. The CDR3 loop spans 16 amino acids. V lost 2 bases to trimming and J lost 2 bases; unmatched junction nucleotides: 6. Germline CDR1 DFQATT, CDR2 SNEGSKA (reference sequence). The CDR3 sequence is CSARNLAGGFTDTQYF. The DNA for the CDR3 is TGCAGTGCTAGAAACCTAGCGGGAGGATTCACAGATACGCAGTATTTT.

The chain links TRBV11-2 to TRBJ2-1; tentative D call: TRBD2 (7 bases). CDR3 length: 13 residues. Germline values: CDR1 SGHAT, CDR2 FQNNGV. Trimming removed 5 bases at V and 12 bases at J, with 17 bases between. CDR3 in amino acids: CASSPGGPVGQFF. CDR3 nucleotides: TGTGCCAGCAGCCCCGGGGGGCCAGTGGGGCAGTTCTTC.

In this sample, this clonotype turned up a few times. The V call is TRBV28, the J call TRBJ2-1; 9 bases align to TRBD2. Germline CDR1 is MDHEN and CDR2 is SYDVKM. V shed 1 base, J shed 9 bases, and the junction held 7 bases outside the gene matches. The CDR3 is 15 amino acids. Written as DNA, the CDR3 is TGTGCCAGCAGTTTATTGGCTAGCGGGATGGGTGAGCAGTTCTTC. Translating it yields CASSLLASGMGEQFF.

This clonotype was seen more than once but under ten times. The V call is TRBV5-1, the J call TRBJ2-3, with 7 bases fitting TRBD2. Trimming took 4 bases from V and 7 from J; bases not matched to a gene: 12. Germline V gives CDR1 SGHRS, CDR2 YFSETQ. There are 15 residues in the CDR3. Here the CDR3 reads CASSNTSPGLNTQYF. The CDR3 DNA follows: TGCGCCAGCAGCAACACATCCCCGGGACTAAATACGCAGTATTTT.

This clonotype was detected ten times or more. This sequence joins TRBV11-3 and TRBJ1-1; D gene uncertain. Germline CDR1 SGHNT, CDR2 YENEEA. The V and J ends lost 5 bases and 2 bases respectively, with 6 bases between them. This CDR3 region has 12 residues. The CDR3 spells CASSPFNTEAFF. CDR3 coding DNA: TGTGCCAGCAGCCCCTTTAACACTGAAGCTTTCTTT.

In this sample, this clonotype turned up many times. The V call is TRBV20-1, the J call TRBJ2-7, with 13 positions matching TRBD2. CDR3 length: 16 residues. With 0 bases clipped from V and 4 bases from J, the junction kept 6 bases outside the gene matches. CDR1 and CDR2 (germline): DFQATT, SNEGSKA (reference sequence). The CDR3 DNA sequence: TGCAGTGCTAGAGATGGCGGACTAGCGGGAGTGTACGAGCAGTACTTC. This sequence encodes CSARDGGLAGVYEQYF.

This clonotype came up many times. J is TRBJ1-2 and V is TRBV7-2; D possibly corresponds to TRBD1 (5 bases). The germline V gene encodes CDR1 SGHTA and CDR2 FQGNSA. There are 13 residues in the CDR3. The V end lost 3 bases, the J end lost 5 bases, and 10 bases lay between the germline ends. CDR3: CASSFDSLYGYTF. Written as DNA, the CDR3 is TGTGCCAGCAGCTTCGACAGCTTATATGGCTACACCTTC.

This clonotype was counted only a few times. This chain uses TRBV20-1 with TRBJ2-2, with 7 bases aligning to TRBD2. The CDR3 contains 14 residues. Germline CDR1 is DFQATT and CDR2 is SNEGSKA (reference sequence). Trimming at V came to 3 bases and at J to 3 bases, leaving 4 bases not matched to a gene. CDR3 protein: CSARVGLHTGELFF. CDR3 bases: TGCAGTGCTAGGGTGGGACTACACACCGGGGAGCTGTTTTTT.

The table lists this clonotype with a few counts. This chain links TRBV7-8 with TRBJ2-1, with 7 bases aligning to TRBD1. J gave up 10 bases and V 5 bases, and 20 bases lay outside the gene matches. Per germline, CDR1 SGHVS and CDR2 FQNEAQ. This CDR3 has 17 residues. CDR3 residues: CASSRIQPGTALLEQFF. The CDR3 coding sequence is TGTGCCAGCAGCCGAATCCAGCCCGGGACAGCCCTGTTGGAGCAGTTCTTC.

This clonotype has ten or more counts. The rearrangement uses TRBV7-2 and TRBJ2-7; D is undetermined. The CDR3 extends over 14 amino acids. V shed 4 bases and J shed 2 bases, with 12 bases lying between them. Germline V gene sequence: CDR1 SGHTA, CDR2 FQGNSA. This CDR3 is CASSSLGPPYEQYF. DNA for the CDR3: TGTGCCAGCAGCTCCCTTGGGCCTCCCTACGAGCAGTACTTC.

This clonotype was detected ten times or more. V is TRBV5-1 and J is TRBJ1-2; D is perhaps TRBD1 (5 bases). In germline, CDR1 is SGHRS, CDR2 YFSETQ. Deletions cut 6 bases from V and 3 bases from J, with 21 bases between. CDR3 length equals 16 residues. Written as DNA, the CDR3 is TGCGCCAGCACTCTTGGAGGAGGCAGGGCTGACTATGGCTACACCTTC. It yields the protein CASTLGGGRADYGYTF.

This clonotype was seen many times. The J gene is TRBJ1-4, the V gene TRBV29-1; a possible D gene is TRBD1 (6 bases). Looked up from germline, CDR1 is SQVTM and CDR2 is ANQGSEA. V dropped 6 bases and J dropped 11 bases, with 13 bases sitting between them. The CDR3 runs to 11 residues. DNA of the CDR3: TGCAGCGTCGGGGGGCCAGATAAACTGTTTTTT. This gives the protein CSVGGPDKLFF.

The CDR3 loop reads CASSLVQGQETQYF. The CDR3 nucleotides read TGCGCCAGCAGCTTGGTTCAGGGACAAGAGACCCAGTACTTC. The chain recombines TRBV5-1 with TRBJ2-5, with a possible D match to TRBD1 (5 bases). The V gene lost 0 bases and the J gene lost 2 bases, with 8 bases spanning the gap. CDR1 and CDR2 from the germline V gene are SGHRS and YFSETQ. The CDR3 extends over 14 amino acids. The variable domain in full, completed from reference TRBV5-1 and TRBJ2-5, reads KAGVTQTPRYLIKTRGQQVTLSCSPISGHRSVSWYQQTPGQGLQFLFEYFSETQRNKGNFPGRFSGRQFSNSRSEMNVSTLELGDSALYLCASSLVQGQETQYFGPGTRLLVL.

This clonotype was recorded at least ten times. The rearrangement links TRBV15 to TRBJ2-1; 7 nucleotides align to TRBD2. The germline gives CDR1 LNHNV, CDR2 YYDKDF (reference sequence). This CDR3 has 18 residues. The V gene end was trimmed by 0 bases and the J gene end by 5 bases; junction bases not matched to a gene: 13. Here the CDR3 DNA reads TGTGCCACCAGCAGAGATCTTATAGCGCCAGGGAGGGACAATGAGCAGTTCTTC. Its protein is CATSRDLIAPGRDNEQFF.

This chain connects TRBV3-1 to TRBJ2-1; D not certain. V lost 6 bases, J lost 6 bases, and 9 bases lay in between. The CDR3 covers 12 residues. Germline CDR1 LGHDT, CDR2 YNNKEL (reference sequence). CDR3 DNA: TGTGCCAGCAGGACCGCCACCAATGAGCAGTTCTTC. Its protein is CASRTATNEQFF.

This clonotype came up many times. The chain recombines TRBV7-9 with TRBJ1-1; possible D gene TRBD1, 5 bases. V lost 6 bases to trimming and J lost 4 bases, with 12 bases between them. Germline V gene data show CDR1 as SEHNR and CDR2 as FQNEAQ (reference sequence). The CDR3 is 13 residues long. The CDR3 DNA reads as TGTGCCAGCAGACTAGAAGGGGTCACTGAAGCTTTCTTT. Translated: CASRLEGVTEAFF.

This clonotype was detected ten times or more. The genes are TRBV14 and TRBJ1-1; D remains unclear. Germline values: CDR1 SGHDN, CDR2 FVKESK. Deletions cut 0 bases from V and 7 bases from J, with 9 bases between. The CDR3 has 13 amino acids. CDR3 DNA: TGTGCCAGCAGCCAAGATCGAGGACTTGAAGCTTTCTTT. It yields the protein CASSQDRGLEAFF.

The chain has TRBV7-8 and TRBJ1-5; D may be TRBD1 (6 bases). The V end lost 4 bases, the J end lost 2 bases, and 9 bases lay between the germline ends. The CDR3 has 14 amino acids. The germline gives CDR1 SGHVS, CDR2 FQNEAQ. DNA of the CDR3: TGTGCCAGCAGCTATAGGACAGGCAATCAGCCCCAGCATTTT. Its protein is CASSYRTGNQPQHF.

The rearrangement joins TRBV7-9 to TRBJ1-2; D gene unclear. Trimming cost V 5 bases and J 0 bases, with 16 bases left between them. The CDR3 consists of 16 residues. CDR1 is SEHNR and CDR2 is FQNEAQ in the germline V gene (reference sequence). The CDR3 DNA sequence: TGTGCCAGCAGCCCTTTGGGTGGATCTTCTAACTATGGCTACACCTTC. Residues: CASSPLGGSSNYGYTF.

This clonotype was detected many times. The CDR3: CATSDHTGGNQPQHF. In DNA, the CDR3 is TGTGCCACCAGTGATCATACAGGGGGCAATCAGCCCCAGCATTTT. The chain links TRBV24-1 to TRBJ1-5; the match to TRBD1 covers 7 bases. The CDR3 runs to 15 residues. V lost 3 bases, J lost 2 bases, and 3 bases stayed unmatched. Germline loops: CDR1 KGHDR, CDR2 SFDVKD.

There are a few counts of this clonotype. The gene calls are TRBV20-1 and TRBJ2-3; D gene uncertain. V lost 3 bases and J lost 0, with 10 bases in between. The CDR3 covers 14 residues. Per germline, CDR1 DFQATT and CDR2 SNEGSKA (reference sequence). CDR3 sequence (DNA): TGCAGTGCTAGTAGAAGCGCTAGCACAGATACGCAGTATTTT. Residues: CSASRSASTDTQYF.

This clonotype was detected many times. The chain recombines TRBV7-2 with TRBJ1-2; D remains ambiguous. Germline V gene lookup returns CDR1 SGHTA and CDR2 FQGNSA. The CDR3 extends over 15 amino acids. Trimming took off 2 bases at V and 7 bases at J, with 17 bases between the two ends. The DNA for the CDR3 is TGTGCCAGCAGCTTAAGGCTCCGGTTTAACGGTGGCTACACCTTC. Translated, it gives CASSLRLRFNGGYTF.

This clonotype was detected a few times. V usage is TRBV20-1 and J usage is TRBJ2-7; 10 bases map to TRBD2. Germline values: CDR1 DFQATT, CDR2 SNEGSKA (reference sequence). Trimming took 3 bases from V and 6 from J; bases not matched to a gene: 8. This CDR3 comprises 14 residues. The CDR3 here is CSASPSGREGEQYF. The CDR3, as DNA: TGCAGTGCTAGTCCTAGCGGGAGAGAAGGCGAGCAGTACTTC.